This T cell receptor (beta chain) originates from a study of blood T cell repertoires in COVID-19. Measured with immunoSEQ multiplex PCR; TCRdb has only the in-frame clones, and not every one. The data show under 150,000 clones, around four fifths seen once. This clone was detected a few times. Germline CDR1 and CDR2: SQVTM and ANQGSEA. This CDR3 contains 12 residues. The clonotype was recovered from an elderly man with active or convalescent COVID-19. Specimen: peripheral blood. The chain has TRBV29-1 and TRBJ1-5; 12 nucleotides align to TRBD1. The DNA for the CDR3 is TGCAGGGGACAGGGGGCTGATCAGCCCCAGCATTTT. This codes for CRGQGADQPQHF.